This note documents a single TCR beta chain sequence. Its specificity is not known. The sample belongs to a study of PD-1 blockade in mismatch repair-deficient tumors. Study summary: Patients had approximately 12 mismatch repair-deficient cancer types, all previously treated and progressing. General study findings and limits: Tumor-resident clones, often absent from pretreatment blood, expanded after pembrolizumab and then contracted.

This table comes from immunoSEQ multiplex PCR, and its TCRdb copy is limited to in-frame clones, with some not included. The profile shows roughly 17,000 clones, over 75% of them singletons. Every patient had mismatch repair deficiency by PCR or immunohistochemistry. TCRs were sequenced from a few patients responding to pembrolizumab. V was pared by 6 bases and J by 3 bases, with 4 bases of the junction left unmatched. The length of the CDR3 is 13 residues. Germline assignment: CDR1 KGHSH and CDR2 LQKENI. The sequencing used PBMCs, collected 22 to 25 weeks after starting pembrolizumab. The V gene is TRBV18, the J gene TRBJ1-2, with 7 bases aligning to TRBD1. The clonotype was recovered from an adult with mismatch repair-deficient cancer. CDR3 coding DNA: TGTGCCAGCTCTAACAGGGGCGACTATGGCTACACCTTC. It is translated as CASSNRGDYGYTF.